This T cell receptor (beta chain) was identified in a study of blood T cells in healthy people across ages. A J-beta primer mix and a sample-barcoded 5' primer were used in a second PCR of roughly 7 to 12 cycles. MiXCR was run by TCRdb on the 5' RACE reads, yielding one entry per CDR3 protein. The sample has fewer than 2 million distinct CDR3 sequences; about 39% are singletons. CDR3 length: 17 residues. CDR1 and CDR2 from the germline V gene are SSHAT and FNYEAQ (reference sequence). Concerning this clonotype itself: The junction differs from germline at one of its ends, possibly a read error.

The specimen was blood. The chain carries TRBV7-7 and TRBJ2-5, with 9 bases fitting TRBD2. The clonotype was recovered from a human donor in good health. CDR3 nucleotides: TGTGCTAGCAGCTTAGGGGGACTAGCCGGGTACCAAGAGACCCAGTACTTC. Its protein is CASSLGGLAGYQETQYF.